Listed here are 8 T cell receptor beta chains from one sample, sequenced in a study of shared clonotypes between healthy human individuals. The data were produced by immunoSEQ multiplex PCR, yet TCRdb's version contains in-frame clones alone and is incomplete. The sample holds more than 850,000 clones, around 78% seen once. The sample taken for sequencing was memory CD4+ T cells from PBMCs. As to subset: CD45RA-negative fraction. The receptor source for this set is a man between 18 and 29 years old in good health. Some clones in this sample may be carry-over from other donors' samples.

The rearrangement links TRBV28 to TRBJ1-5; 10 bases are shared with TRBD1. Germline CDR1 reads MDHEN; CDR2 reads SYDVKM. The CDR3 loop spans 14 amino acids. V shed 8 bases, J shed 3 bases, and the junction held 4 bases outside the gene matches. The CDR3 bases are TGTGCCAGCGGACAGGGGGGCGCCAATCAGCCCCAGCATTTT. Its translation: CASGQGGANQPQHF.

This sequence joins TRBV27 and TRBJ1-4, with D possibly being TRBD1 (5 bases). From germline, CDR1 is MNHEY and CDR2 SMNVEV (reference sequence). Trimming stripped 6 bases from V and 6 bases from J, with 20 bases between. This CDR3 is built from 16 residues. In DNA form, the CDR3 reads TGTGCCAGCAGACCGCTGAGCTTCAGGGATTATGAAAAACTGTTTTTT. This codes for CASRPLSFRDYEKLFF.

V gene TRBV7-7 combines with J gene TRBJ2-1, with 9 nucleotides matching TRBD2. The V segment lost 2 bases and the J segment 5 bases; nucleotides outside the gene matches: 7. This CDR3 contains 16 residues. From germline, CDR1 is SSHAT and CDR2 FNYEAQ (reference sequence). The CDR3 DNA is TGTGCCAGCAGCTTATTGGCGGGAGGGCGGAACAATGAGCAGTTCTTC. Translated: CASSLLAGGRNNEQFF.

The chain recombines TRBV7-7 with TRBJ2-5, with 9 bases fitting TRBD2. The CDR3 totals 14 residues. The ends lost 5 bases at V and 5 bases at J; junction bases unmatched: 6. CDR1 is SSHAT and CDR2 is FNYEAQ in the germline V gene (reference sequence). The CDR3 DNA follows: TGTGCCAGCAGCCCCTTAGCGGGAGTGGAGACCCAGTACTTC. This codes for CASSPLAGVETQYF.

Remarks on this clone: The sample contains more than one DNA sequence encoding this CDR3. The chain joins TRBV14 to TRBJ2-5, with D uncertain. V lost 4 bases to trimming and J lost 2 bases, with 2 bases between them. Germline CDR1 reads SGHDN; CDR2 reads FVKESK. This CDR3 is 11 amino acids long. Here the CDR3 DNA reads TGTGCCAGCAGCCGTCAAGAGACCCAGTACTTC. This translates into CASSRQETQYF.

The genes are TRBV18 and TRBJ1-1; D may be TRBD1 (5 bases). The V gene's germline CDR1 is KGHSH and CDR2 LQKENI. Deletions cut 0 bases from V and 6 bases from J, with 11 bases between. The CDR3 is 14 amino acids. The CDR3 bases are TGTGCCAGCTCACCACCAACGGGGGGGGCTGAAGCTTTCTTT. This translates into CASSPPTGGAEAFF.

The V gene is TRBV7-8, the J gene TRBJ1-2; 8 nucleotides line up with TRBD1. J lost 7 bases, V lost 5 bases, and 9 bases had no gene match. CDR3 size: 14 residues. The germline CDR1 and CDR2 sequences are SGHVS and FQNEAQ. CDR3 nucleotide sequence: TGTGCCAGCAGCACATCCAGGGGGCGTGGTGGCTACACCTTC. It translates to CASSTSRGRGGYTF.

The CDR3 here is CASSFRAGYGYTF. The CDR3 nucleotides are TGTGCCAGCAGTTTTAGGGCGGGCTATGGCTACACCTTC. This sequence joins TRBV28 and TRBJ1-2; D remains unclear. Germline-derived CDR1 and CDR2 are MDHEN and SYDVKM. CDR3 length: 13 amino acids. Trimming pared 3 bases from V and 4 bases from J, leaving 9 bases between.